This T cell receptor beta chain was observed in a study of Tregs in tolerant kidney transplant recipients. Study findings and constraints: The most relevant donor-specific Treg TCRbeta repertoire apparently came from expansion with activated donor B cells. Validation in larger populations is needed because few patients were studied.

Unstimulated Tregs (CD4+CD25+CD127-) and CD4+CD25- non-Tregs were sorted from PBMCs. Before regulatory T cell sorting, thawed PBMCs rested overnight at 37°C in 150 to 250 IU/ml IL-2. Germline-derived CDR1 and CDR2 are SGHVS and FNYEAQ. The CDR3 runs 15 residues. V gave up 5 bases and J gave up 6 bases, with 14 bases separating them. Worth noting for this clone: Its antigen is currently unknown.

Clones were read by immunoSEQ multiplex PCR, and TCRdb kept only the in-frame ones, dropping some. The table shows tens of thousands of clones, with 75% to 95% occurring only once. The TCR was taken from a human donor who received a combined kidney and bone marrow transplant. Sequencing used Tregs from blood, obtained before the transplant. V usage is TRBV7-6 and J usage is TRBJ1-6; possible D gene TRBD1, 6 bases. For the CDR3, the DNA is TGTGCCAGCAGCCCGGGACAAGGGGGTAATTCACCCCTCCACTTT. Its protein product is CASSPGQGGNSPLHF. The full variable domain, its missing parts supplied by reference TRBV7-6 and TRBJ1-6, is GAGVSQSPRYKVTKRGQDVALRCDPISGHVSLYWYRQALGQGPEFLTYFNYEAQQDKSGLPNDRFSAERPEGSISTLTIQRTEQRDSAMYRCASSPGQGGNSPLHFGNGTRLTVT.